This T cell receptor (beta chain) is from a study of CD8+ T cells in alopecia areata. On the study more broadly: Treatment of the treated patients consisted of oral tofacitinib, 5 to 10 mg twice daily.

Notes on the study in general: Relative to normal scalp, lesional scalp, especially alopecia totalis/universalis, showed higher clonality.

Comment on this clone: Its antigen is unidentified.

Following RNA extraction, reverse transcription yielded cDNA that acted as the sequencing template. Profiling relied on immunoSEQ multiplex PCR, and the TCRdb table lists in-frame clones only, not all of them. Of 200,000 to 250,000 clones detected, 67% appear once; the ten largest clones hold around 1.2%. This CDR3 is built from 12 residues. Looked up from germline, CDR1 is GTSNPN and CDR2 is SVGIG (reference sequence). The sequencing used CD4+ T cells sorted from blood, collected at week 0. The receptor's source is a human donor with alopecia areata. This chain joins TRBV30 and TRBJ2-7, with D possibly matching TRBD2 (5 bases). The J call may be in error: the DNA end matches TRBJ2-5 better. Written as DNA, the CDR3 is TGTGCCTGGAGTGCTCCGGGAAGGACCCAGTACTTC. Its protein product is CAWSAPGRTQYF.